This T cell receptor (beta chain) was documented in a study of blood T cell repertoires in COVID-19. Per the original data handling: Quantification of nucleated cells was approximated via reference gene primer amplification. Profiled with immunoSEQ multiplex PCR; TCRdb holds only in-frame clones, not every one. V and J calls and clone size follow that table, whereas D and trimming were derived from the DNA. The table has about 120,000 clones, roughly four fifths seen once. This CDR3 region has 18 residues. The V segment lost 4 bases and the J segment 1 base; nucleotides outside the gene matches: 10. Germline CDR1 SGHRS, CDR2 YFSETQ.

Sequenced: peripheral blood. This rearrangement joins TRBV5-1 to TRBJ2-6; 8 bases match TRBD1. The receptor was derived from a human donor in a cohort sampled during active COVID-19. The CDR3 region has the DNA TGCGCCAGCAGCCCGGAGGGGACAGGTCCGTCTGGGGCCAACGTCCTGACTTTC. Its translation: CASSPEGTGPSGANVLTF.